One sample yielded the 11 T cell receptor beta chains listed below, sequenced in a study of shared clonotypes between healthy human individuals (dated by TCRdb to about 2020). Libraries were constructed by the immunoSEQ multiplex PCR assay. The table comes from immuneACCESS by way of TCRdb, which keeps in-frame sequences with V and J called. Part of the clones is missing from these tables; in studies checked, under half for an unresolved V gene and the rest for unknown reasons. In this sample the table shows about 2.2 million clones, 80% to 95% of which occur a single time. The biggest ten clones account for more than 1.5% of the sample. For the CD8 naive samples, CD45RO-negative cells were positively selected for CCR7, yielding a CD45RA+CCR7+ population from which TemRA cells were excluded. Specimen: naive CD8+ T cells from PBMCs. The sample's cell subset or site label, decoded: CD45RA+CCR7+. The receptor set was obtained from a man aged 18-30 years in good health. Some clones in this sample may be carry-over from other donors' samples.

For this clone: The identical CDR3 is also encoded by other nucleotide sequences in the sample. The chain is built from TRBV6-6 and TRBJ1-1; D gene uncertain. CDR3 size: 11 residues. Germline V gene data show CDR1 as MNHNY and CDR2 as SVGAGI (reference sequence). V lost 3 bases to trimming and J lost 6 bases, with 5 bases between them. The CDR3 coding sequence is TGTGCCAGCAGTTATGGGGCTGAAGCTTTCTTT. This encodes CASSYGAEAFF.

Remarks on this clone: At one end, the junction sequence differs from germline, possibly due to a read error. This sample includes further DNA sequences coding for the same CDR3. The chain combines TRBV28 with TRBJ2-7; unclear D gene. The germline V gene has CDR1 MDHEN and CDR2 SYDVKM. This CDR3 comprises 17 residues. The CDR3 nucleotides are TGCGCCAGCAGTTCTAGATACGAGGCCCCAAATCCTTACGAGCAGTACTTC. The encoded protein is CASSSRYEAPNPYEQYF.

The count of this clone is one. The CDR3 loop is CAWSPGREISPLHF. CDR3 coding DNA: TGTGCCTGGAGTCCAGGAAGAGAGATTTCACCCCTCCACTTT. V is TRBV30 and J is TRBJ1-6; D remains ambiguous. V lost 2 bases and J lost 9, with 14 bases in between. Looked up from germline, CDR1 is GTSNPN and CDR2 is SVGIG (reference sequence). The CDR3 has 14 amino acids.

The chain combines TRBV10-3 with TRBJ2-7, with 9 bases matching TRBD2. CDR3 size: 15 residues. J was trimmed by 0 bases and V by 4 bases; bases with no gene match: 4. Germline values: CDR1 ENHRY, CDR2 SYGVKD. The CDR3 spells CAISALAGSSYEQYF. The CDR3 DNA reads TGTGCCATCAGTGCTCTAGCGGGGAGCTCCTACGAGCAGTACTTC.

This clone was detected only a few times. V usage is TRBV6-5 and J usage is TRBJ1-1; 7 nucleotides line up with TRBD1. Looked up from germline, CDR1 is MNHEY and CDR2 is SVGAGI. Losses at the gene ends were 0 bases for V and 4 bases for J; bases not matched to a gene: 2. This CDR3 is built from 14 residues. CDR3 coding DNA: TGTGCCAGCAGTTACTCGGGACAGCGCACTGAAGCTTTCTTT. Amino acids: CASSYSGQRTEAFF.

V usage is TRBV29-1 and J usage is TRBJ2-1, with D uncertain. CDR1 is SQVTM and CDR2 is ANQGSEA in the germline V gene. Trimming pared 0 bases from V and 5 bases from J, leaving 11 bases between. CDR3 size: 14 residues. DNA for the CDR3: TGCAGCGTTGAAGATCCCGGAAATCACAATGAGCAGTTCTTC. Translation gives CSVEDPGNHNEQFF.

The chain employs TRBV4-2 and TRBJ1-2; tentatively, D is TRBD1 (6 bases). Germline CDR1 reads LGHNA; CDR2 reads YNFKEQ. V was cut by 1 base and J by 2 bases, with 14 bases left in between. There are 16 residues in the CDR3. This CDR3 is CASSQVGRTGNYGYTF. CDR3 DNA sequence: TGTGCCAGCAGCCAAGTTGGACGAACAGGGAACTATGGCTACACCTTC.

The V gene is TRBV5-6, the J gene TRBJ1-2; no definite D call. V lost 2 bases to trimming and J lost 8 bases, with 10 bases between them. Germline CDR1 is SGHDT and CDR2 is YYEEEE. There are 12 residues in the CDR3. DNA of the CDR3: TGTGCCAGCAGCTTTCTAACGTCCGGCTACACCTTC. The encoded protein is CASSFLTSGYTF.

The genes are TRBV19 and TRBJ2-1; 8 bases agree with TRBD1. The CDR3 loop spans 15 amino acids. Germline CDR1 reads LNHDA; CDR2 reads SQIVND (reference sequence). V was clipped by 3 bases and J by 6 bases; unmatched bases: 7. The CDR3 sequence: CASSIGATGVNEQFF. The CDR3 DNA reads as TGTGCCAGTAGTATTGGTGCGACAGGGGTCAATGAGCAGTTCTTC.

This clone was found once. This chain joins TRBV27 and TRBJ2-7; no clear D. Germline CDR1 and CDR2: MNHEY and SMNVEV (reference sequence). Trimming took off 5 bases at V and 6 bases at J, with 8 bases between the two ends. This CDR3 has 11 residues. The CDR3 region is CASSTRSEQYF. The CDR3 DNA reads TGTGCCAGCAGTACACGGTCCGAGCAGTACTTC.

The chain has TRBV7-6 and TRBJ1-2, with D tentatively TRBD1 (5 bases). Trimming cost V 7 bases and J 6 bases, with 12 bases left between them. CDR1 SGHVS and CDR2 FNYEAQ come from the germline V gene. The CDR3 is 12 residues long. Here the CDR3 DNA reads TGTGCCAGCACCGAGGGGCAGGATGGCTACACCTTC. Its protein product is CASTEGQDGYTF.